The 9 T cell receptor beta chains given below trace back to one sample, sequenced in a study of response to subunit inactivated influenza vaccine. Each CDR3 protein gets one entry after TCRdb re-called the RT-PCR reads with MiXCR. The table has around 710,000 distinct CDR3 sequences, approximately 14% seen once. The sequencing here drew on PBMCs from blood, taken roughly 15 days before vaccination. The source of these receptors is a man aged 45-65 years who received an inactivated influenza vaccine.

The rearrangement uses TRBV4-3 and TRBJ2-3; TRBD2 matches 13 bases. CDR3 length equals 16 residues. The J segment lost 3 bases and the V segment lost 4 bases, leaving 4 bases of the junction unmatched. Germline V gene sequence: CDR1 LGHNA, CDR2 YSLEER. The CDR3 region is CASSPGLAGETDTQYF. CDR3 coding DNA: TGCGCCAGCAGCCCCGGACTAGCGGGGGAAACAGATACGCAGTATTTT.

This clonotype appeared a few times. This chain uses TRBV12-3 or TRBV12-4 with TRBJ2-1; 9 bases align to TRBD2. The junction had 2 bases not matched to a gene; V was cut back by 1 base and J by 1 base. There are 16 residues in the CDR3. The CDR3 spells CASSLGSGGSYNEQFF. CDR3 sequence (DNA): TGTGCCAGCAGTTTAGGGAGCGGGGGGTCCTACAATGAGCAGTTCTTC.

This clonotype was observed many times. The CDR3 nucleotides read TGTGCCAGCAGTACTAACAGGGATCAGCCCCAGCATTTT. This codes for CASSTNRDQPQHF. The chain joins TRBV28 to TRBJ1-5; D may be TRBD1 (6 bases). The CDR3 is 13 residues long. V lost 5 bases to trimming and J lost 5 bases, with 10 bases between them. Per the germline V gene, CDR1 is MDHEN and CDR2 is SYDVKM.

This clonotype was seen at least ten times. The chain couples TRBV29-1 to TRBJ2-3; tentative D call: TRBD2 (7 bases). V lost 1 base and J lost 2, with 40 bases in between. The CDR3 length is 24 residues. The germline V gene encodes CDR1 SQVTM and CDR2 ANQGSEA. The CDR3 DNA reads as TGCAGCGTTGAAGGCCCGATGACGGGGGGCCCCCCTATCCATTATGGAGCACCCACAGATACGCAGTATTTT. Its translation: CSVEGPMTGGPPIHYGAPTDTQYF.

Ten or more counts support this clonotype. V gene TRBV5-1 combines with J gene TRBJ2-7; possibly TRBD2 for D (5 bases). With 3 bases removed from V and 3 bases from J, the gap between germline ends came to 10 bases. The CDR3 extends over 13 amino acids. CDR1 is SGHRS and CDR2 is YFSETQ in the germline V gene. Here the CDR3 DNA reads TGCGCCAGCAGCTGCCTGGACTGCTACGAGCAGTACTTC. Amino acid sequence: CASSCLDCYEQYF.

V and J are TRBV20-1 and TRBJ1-6; 10 nucleotides line up with TRBD1. Trimming cost V 5 bases and J 7 bases; bases outside gene matches: 2. Looked up from germline, CDR1 is DFQATT and CDR2 is SNEGSKA (reference sequence). The CDR3 contains 13 residues. The CDR3 DNA reads TGCAGTGCTCGGGACAGGGGAAATTCACCCCTCCACTTT. It is translated as CSARDRGNSPLHF.

The rearrangement uses TRBV10-3 and TRBJ2-1; 14 bases fit TRBD2. The CDR3 sequence is 15 residues long. The ends lost 2 bases at V and 9 bases at J; junction bases unmatched: 3. CDR1 is ENHRY, CDR2 SYGVKD, per germline. This chain's CDR3 is CAISEAGTSGGEQFF. The CDR3 nucleotides are TGTGCCATCAGTGAGGCCGGGACTAGCGGGGGTGAGCAGTTCTTC.

This clonotype has just a few counts. The chain combines TRBV12-3 or TRBV12-4 with TRBJ2-1; D uncertain. V lost 6 bases and J lost 3, with 9 bases in between. The length of the CDR3 is 13 residues. The CDR3 reads CASSNYSYNEQFF. The CDR3 nucleotides read TGTGCCAGCAGCAATTACAGCTACAATGAGCAGTTCTTC.

This clonotype turned up a few times. The chain employs TRBV11-2 and TRBJ2-7, with TRBD2 as a possible D gene (6 bases). Germline CDR1 and CDR2: SGHAT and FQNNGV. Trimming shortened V by 5 bases and J by 0 bases, and 11 bases separated the two germline ends. The CDR3 consists of 14 residues. The chain's CDR3 is CASSGGLSSYEQYF. Here the CDR3 DNA reads TGTGCCAGCAGCGGGGGACTCAGCTCCTACGAGCAGTACTTC.